This entry describes one TCR beta chain. What it binds is not known. Germline V gene lookup returns CDR1 SNHLY and CDR2 FYNNEI. CDR3 length equals 8 residues. Trimming left V 7 bases short and J 9 bases short, with 3 bases between. The source of the sample is a study of graft-versus-host responses after intestinal transplantation. The study, taken as a whole, reports: Present in recipient marrow, GvH clones included some that appeared first in ileum or blood.

This table comes from immunoSEQ multiplex PCR, and its TCRdb copy is limited to in-frame clones, with some not included. Here the sample spans 4,000 to 4,500 clones, 75% to 90% being singletons. Noted time point: postoperative day 105 after intestinal transplantation (dayNNNN = postoperative day). Graft samples were processed, releasing intraepithelial and lamina propria lymphocytes. The rearrangement links TRBV2 to TRBJ1-2; D is uncertain. The origin of this receptor is a human patient who received an intestinal transplant, so some T cells may come from the graft donor. The specimen was ileum tissue, collected 105 days after intestinal transplantation. CDR3 loop: CASNSYTF. CDR3 coding DNA: TGTGCCAGCAACAGCTACACCTTC.